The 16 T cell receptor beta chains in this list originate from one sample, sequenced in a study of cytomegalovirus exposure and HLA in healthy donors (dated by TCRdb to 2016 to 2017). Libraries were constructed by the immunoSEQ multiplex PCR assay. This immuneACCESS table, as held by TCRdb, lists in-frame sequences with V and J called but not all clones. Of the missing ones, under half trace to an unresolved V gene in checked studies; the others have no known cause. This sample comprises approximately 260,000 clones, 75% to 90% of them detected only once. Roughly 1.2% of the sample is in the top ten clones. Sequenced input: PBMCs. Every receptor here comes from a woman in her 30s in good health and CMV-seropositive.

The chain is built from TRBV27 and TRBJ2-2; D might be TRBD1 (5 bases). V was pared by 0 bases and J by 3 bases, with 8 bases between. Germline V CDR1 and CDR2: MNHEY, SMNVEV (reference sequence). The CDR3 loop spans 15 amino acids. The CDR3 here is CASSLSRVYTGELFF. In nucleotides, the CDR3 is TGTGCCAGCAGTTTATCCAGGGTGTACACCGGGGAGCTGTTTTTT.

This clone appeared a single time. The CDR3 region is CASSENRASEKLFF. The DNA for the CDR3 is TGTGCCAGCAGTGAAAACAGGGCAAGTGAAAAACTGTTTTTT. This chain connects TRBV2 to TRBJ1-4; weak D call: TRBD1 (6 bases). The CDR3 sequence is 14 residues long. Trimming took 2 bases from V and 7 from J, leaving 11 bases between them. Germline V gene data show CDR1 as SNHLY and CDR2 as FYNNEI. The full variable domain, its missing parts supplied by reference TRBV2 and TRBJ1-4, is EPEVTQTPSHQVTQMGQEVILRCVPISNHLYFYWYRQILGQKVEFLVSFYNNEISEKSEIFDDQFSVERPDGSNFTLKIRSTKLEDSAMYFCASSENRASEKLFFGSGTQLSVL.

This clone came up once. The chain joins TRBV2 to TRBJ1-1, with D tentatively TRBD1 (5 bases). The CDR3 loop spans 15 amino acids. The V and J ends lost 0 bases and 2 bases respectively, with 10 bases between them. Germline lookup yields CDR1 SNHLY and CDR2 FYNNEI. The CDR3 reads CASSEAPQVNTEAFF. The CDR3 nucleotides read TGTGCCAGCAGTGAAGCGCCACAGGTAAACACTGAAGCTTTCTTT.

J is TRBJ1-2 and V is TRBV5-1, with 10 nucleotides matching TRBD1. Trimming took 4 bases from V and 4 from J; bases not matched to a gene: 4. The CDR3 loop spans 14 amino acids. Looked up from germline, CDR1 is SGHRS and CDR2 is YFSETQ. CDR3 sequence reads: CASSEDRGPYGYTF. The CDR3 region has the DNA TGCGCCAGCAGCGAAGACAGGGGGCCCTATGGCTACACCTTC.

CDR3 region: CASTLQLDFTYEQYF. The CDR3 DNA reads TGTGCCAGCACCCTCCAACTGGACTTTACCTACGAGCAGTACTTC. This rearrangement joins TRBV7-2 to TRBJ2-7; D may be TRBD2 (5 bases). With 7 bases removed from V and 2 bases from J, the gap between germline ends came to 18 bases. In germline, CDR1 is SGHTA, CDR2 FQGNSA. This CDR3 has 15 amino acids.

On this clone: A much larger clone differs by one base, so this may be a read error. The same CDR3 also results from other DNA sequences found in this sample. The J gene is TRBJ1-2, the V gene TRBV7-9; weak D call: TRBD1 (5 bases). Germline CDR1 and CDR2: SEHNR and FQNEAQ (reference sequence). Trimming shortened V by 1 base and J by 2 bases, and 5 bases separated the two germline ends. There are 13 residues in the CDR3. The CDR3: CASSLGQNYGYTF. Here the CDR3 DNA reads TGTGCCAGCAGCTTAGGACAGAACTATGGCTACACCTTC.

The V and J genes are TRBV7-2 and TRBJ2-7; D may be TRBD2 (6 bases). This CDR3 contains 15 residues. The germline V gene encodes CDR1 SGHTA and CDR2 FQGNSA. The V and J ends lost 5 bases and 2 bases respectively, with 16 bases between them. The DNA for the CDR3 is TGTGCCAGCAGCGTTAGACTCAGCGGGCCCTACGAGCAGTACTTC. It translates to CASSVRLSGPYEQYF. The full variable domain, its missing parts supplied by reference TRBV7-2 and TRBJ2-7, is GAGVSQSPSNKVTEKGKDVELRCDPISGHTALYWYRQSLGQGLEFLIYFQGNSAPDKSGLPSDRFSAERTGGSVSTLTIQRTQQEDSAVYLCASSVRLSGPYEQYFGPGTRLTVT.

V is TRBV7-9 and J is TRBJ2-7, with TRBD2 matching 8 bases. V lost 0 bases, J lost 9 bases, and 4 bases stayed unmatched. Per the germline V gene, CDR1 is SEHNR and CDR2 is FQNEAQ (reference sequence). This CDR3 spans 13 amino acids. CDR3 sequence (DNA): TGTGCCAGCAGCTTAGCGAGGACTAGCTGGCAGTACTTC. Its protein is CASSLARTSWQYF.

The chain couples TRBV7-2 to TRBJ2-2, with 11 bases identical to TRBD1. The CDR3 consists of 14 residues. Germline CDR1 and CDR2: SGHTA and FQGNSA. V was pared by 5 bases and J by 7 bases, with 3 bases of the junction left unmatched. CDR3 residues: CASSGTGGVGELFF. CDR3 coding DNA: TGTGCCAGCAGCGGGACAGGGGGGGTCGGGGAGCTGTTTTTT.

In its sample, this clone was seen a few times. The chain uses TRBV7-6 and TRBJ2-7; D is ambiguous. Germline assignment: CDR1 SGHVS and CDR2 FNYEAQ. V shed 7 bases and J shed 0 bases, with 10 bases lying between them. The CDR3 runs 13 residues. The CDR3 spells CASTPLSSYEQYF. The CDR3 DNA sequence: TGTGCCAGCACTCCTCTAAGCTCCTACGAGCAGTACTTC.

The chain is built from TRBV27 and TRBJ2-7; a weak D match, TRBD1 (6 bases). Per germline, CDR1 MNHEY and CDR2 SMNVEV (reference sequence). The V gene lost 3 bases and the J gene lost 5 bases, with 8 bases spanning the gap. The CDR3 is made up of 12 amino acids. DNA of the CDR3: TGTGCCAGCAGTTTCAGGGGCCACGAGCAGTACTTC. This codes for CASSFRGHEQYF.

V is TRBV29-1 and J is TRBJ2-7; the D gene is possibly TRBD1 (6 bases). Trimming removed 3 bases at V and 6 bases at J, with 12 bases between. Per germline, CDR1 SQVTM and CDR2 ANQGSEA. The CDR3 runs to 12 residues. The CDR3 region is CSVDRGSGEQYF. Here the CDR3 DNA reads TGCAGCGTTGACAGGGGATCAGGCGAGCAGTACTTC.

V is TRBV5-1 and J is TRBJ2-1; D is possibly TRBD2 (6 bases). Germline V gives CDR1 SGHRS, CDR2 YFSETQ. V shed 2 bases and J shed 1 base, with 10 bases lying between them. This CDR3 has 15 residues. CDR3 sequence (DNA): TGCGCCAGCAGCTTTGGTGGGGGGTCCTACAATGAGCAGTTCTTC. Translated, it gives CASSFGGGSYNEQFF. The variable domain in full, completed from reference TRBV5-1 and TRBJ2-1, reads KAGVTQTPRYLIKTRGQQVTLSCSPISGHRSVSWYQQTPGQGLQFLFEYFSETQRNKGNFPGRFSGRQFSNSRSEMNVSTLELGDSALYLCASSFGGGSYNEQFFGPGTRLTVL.

CDR3 in DNA: TGCGCCAGCAGCCAAGACAGGGGGTGGAACGAAGCTTTCTTT. Its protein is CASSQDRGWNEAFF. The V gene is TRBV4-1, the J gene TRBJ1-1; 7 bases fit TRBD1. CDR3 size: 14 residues. The germline gives CDR1 MGHRA, CDR2 YSYEKL. Trimming took 0 bases from V and 8 from J; bases not matched to a gene: 6.

Here the CDR3 DNA reads TGCAGCGTTGAAGCCCCCGCGCGAGAGCAGTTCTTC. Encoded protein: CSVEAPAREQFF. The rearrangement joins TRBV29-1 to TRBJ2-1, with unresolved D. The ends were cut back, 1 base at V and 10 bases at J, with 11 bases in the middle. The CDR3 is 12 residues long. Germline V lookup: CDR1 SQVTM, CDR2 ANQGSEA.

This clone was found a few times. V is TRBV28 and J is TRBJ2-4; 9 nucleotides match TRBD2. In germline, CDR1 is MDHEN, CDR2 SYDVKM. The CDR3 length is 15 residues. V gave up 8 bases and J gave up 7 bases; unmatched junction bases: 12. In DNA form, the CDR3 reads TGTGCCAGCGCCCTTCTCGGAGGACTAGCGAACATTCAGTACTTC. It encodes CASALLGGLANIQYF.